The clone carrying this T cell receptor (beta chain) was counted at least ten times. The CDR3 spans 16 residues. Trimming cost V 3 bases and J 5 bases, with 20 bases left between them. Per germline, CDR1 SGHRS and CDR2 YFSETQ. This sample was taken from a study of blood T cell repertoires in COVID-19. Looking at the study overall: The United States, Italy and Spain provided the acute and convalescent COVID-19 samples.

As handled by the study authors: Amplification from reference gene primers served as the basis for estimated nucleated cell counts. TCRdb's table, derived via immunoSEQ multiplex PCR, lists solely in-frame clones and lacks some. Clonal size and the V and J genes are those of that table, whereas D and trimming came from the DNA. The sample includes approximately 150,000 clones, 80% to 90% seen only once; the top ten take roughly 6.6%. The sequence was collected from an elderly man with acute or convalescent COVID-19. The sample was peripheral blood. The chain has TRBV5-1 and TRBJ2-5, with D possibly being TRBD1 (5 bases). The CDR3 protein is CASSYDLAQGYETQYF. DNA for the CDR3: TGCGCCAGCAGCTATGACTTAGCTCAGGGTTATGAGACCCAGTACTTC.